The TCR beta chain under discussion was sequenced for a study of T cell responses to AZD1222 COVID-19 vaccine. Concerning this clone itself: Its target is not known.

Data came from immunoSEQ multiplex PCR; TCRdb stores just in-frame clones and leaves some out. The profile covers approximately 130,000 clones, with 93% appearing a single time and 2.5% to 4% taken by the ten largest. This CDR3 is 15 amino acids long. Germline-derived CDR1 and CDR2 are MGHRA and YSYEKL. The germline V and J ends were trimmed by 0 bases and 7 bases, with 15 bases remaining between them. Study-level findings and limits: Sampled repertoires all dated from after the peak T cell response. The study identified only a handful of AZD1222 recipients as seropositive at baseline.

This receptor was identified in an adult in good health. The V call is TRBV4-1, the J call TRBJ2-5, with a possible D match to TRBD2 (6 bases). This specimen was peripheral blood, taken on day 0 of AZD1222 vaccination. The CDR3 reads CASSQDRGNRRTQYF. The CDR3 DNA follows: TGCGCCAGCAGCCAAGATCGGGGGAATCGGAGGACCCAGTACTTC.